Listed below are T cell receptor beta chains from one sample, sequenced in a study of human T cells and chemical hapten exposure. One entry per CDR3 protein, called by TCRdb with MiXCR from the RACE reads. This sample has more than 150,000 distinct CDR3 sequences, with 24% found just once. Sequencing was performed on whole blood, taken in connection with sensitization to the hapten diphenylcyclopropenone (DPC). The receptor source for this set is a woman between 40 and 55 years old with alopecia areata. Some clones in this sample may be carry-over from other donors' samples. Both conserved end residues are part of each CDR3. A D gene is named only where the DNA matches it firmly. Only some rows state a clone size, as once, few, many or a class for expanded clones.

V,D,size,J,DNA,CDR3
TRBV7-8,NA,many,TRBJ2-7,TGTGCCAGCAGCTTACCACGGCGGCTGCAGGTGTACGAGCAGTACTTC,CASSLPRRLQVYEQYF
TRBV29-1,TRBD1,NA,TRBJ1-5,TGCAGTGTTACAGGGGAGAGGGCGGGTCAGCCCCAGCATTTT,CSVTGERAGQPQHF
TRBV10-3,NA,NA,TRBJ2-7,TGTGCCATCAGTGCGGCAGCCTACGAGCAGTACTTC,CAISAAAYEQYF
TRBV20-1,NA,NA,TRBJ1-5,TGCAGTGCTAGAGGACGGGTAAATCAGCCCCAGCATTTT,CSARGRVNQPQHF
TRBV24-1,NA,NA,TRBJ1-1,TGTGCCACCAGTACAGGGCTTAATACTGAAGCTTTCTTT,CATSTGLNTEAFF
TRBV7-2,NA,few,TRBJ1-5,TGTGCCAGCAGCTTATGGGAAGATCAGCCCCAGCATTTT,CASSLWEDQPQHF
TRBV5-4,NA,NA,TRBJ2-7,TGTGCCAGCAGTCTAGCTACGGGGGAGCAGTACTTC,CASSLATGEQYF
TRBV7-6,NA,few,TRBJ1-3,TGTGCCAGCAGCGAGAGGGGACCGACCTCTGGAAACACCATATATTTT,CASSERGPTSGNTIYF
TRBV5-1,TRBD1,NA,TRBJ2-3,TGCGCCAGCAGGATCGGATGGACAGGGAAAACAGATACGCAGTATTTT,CASRIGWTGKTDTQYF
TRBV7-9,NA,NA,TRBJ2-3,TGTGCCAGCAGCTTAGCGGGAGCCTTCACAGATACGCAGTATTTT,CASSLAGAFTDTQYF
TRBV2,NA,few,TRBJ2-1,TGTGCCAGCAGTAAGGCCCGCTCCTACAATGAGCAGTTCTTC,CASSKARSYNEQFF
TRBV18,TRBD2,NA,TRBJ2-5,TGTGCCAGCTCACGCTCGGGAGGGAGCCAAGAGACCCAGTACTTC,CASSRSGGSQETQYF
TRBV23-1,NA,NA,TRBJ2-3,TGCGCCACCTTACTCGGGTCAACGGGCACAGATACGCAGTATTTT,CATLLGSTGTDTQYF
TRBV7-9,NA,NA,TRBJ1-2,TGTGCCAGCAGCTTGGCACAGTCTAACTATGGCTACACCTTC,CASSLAQSNYGYTF
TRBV6-5,TRBD1,NA,TRBJ1-2,TGTGCCAGCAAAAAAACAGGGGGCTATGGCTACACCTTC,CASKKTGGYGYTF
TRBV5-1,NA,NA,TRBJ1-3,TGCGCCAGCAGCTTGGCCCCAGGGGCATCTGGAAACACCATATATTTT,CASSLAPGASGNTIYF
TRBV18,NA,NA,TRBJ2-3,TGTGCCAGCTCACCGTCTAGCGTTAATACAGATACGCAGTATTTT,CASSPSSVNTDTQYF
TRBV20-1,TRBD2,few,TRBJ2-1,TGCAGTGCTGGCGGGGGGGGACTCCTAAGCTCCTACAATGAGCAGTTCTTC,CSAGGGGLLSSYNEQFF
TRBV20-1,NA,NA,TRBJ2-5,TGCAGTGCTACCGGACCGTACGGGGAGACCCAGTACTTC,CSATGPYGETQYF
TRBV12-3/TRBV12-4,NA,NA,TRBJ1-2,TGTGCCAGCAGTTTGCAGCCGTGGGGCTACACCTTC,CASSLQPWGYTF
TRBV27,TRBD1,NA,TRBJ1-2,TGTGCCAGCAGTTTATCGAGAGGGACAGGATCTTATGGCTACACCTTC,CASSLSRGTGSYGYTF
TRBV6-2/TRBV6-3,NA,NA,TRBJ1-2,TGTGCCAGCAGTCTGAATCAGGCATTCTATGGCTACACCTTC,CASSLNQAFYGYTF
TRBV20-1,NA,NA,TRBJ2-1,TGCAGTGCTAGAGATCTTCCGGGGAGCTCCTACAATGAGCAGTTCTTC,CSARDLPGSSYNEQFF
TRBV10-3,TRBD1,NA,TRBJ2-7,TGTGCCATCAGTAGGGGACAGGGAACCTACGAGCAGTACTTC,CAISRGQGTYEQYF
TRBV7-2,NA,few,TRBJ2-2,TGTGCCAGCAGCCCCCCCCCTTCGAGGACCGGGGAGCTGTTTTTT,CASSPPPSRTGELFF
TRBV7-8,TRBD2,NA,TRBJ2-3,TGTGCCAGCAGCTTACTAGCGGTACCATGGGATACGCAGTATTTT,CASSLLAVPWDTQYF
TRBV27,NA,NA,TRBJ2-1,TGTGCCAGCAGTTTAGATTCTAGCGCGGGTTGGGAGCAGTTCTTC,CASSLDSSAGWEQFF
TRBV28,TRBD2,NA,TRBJ2-2,TGTGCCAGCAGTTTAGCGGGAGGAGGCGGGGAGCTGTTTTTT,CASSLAGGGGELFF
TRBV20-1,NA,NA,TRBJ2-7,TGCAGCCCCCGCGAGCGGGCCTCCTACGAGCAGTACTTC,CSPRERASYEQYF
TRBV6-2/TRBV6-3,NA,NA,TRBJ1-1,TGTGCCAGCAGATACGGACAGATTGAAGCTTTCTTT,CASRYGQIEAFF
TRBV3-1,NA,NA,TRBJ2-3,TGTGCCAGCAGCCAAGCACGGGTACGGGGTTCGACGCAGTATTTT,CASSQARVRGSTQYF
TRBV20-1,TRBD1,NA,TRBJ2-2,TGCAGTGCCCGACAGGGGCTGAACACCGGGGAGCTGTTTTTT,CSARQGLNTGELFF
TRBV19,NA,few,TRBJ2-7,TGTGCCAGTAGTATGGGCACGAGCTACGAGCAGTACTTC,CASSMGTSYEQYF
TRBV2,NA,few,TRBJ2-3,TGTGCCAGCAGTGAAGAGGCGCAGTATTTT,CASSEEAQYF
TRBV7-2,NA,NA,TRBJ2-7,TGTGCCAGCAGCGTCACTTGGTACGAGCAGTACTTC,CASSVTWYEQYF
TRBV7-2,NA,few,TRBJ1-1,TGTGCCAGTCGGGGGGGGCCGGGCACTGAAGCTTTCTTT,CASRGGPGTEAFF
TRBV7-2,TRBD2,NA,TRBJ2-1,TGTGCCAGCAGCTCCTATAGCGGGAGCTACAATGAGCAGTTCTTC,CASSSYSGSYNEQFF
TRBV6-2/TRBV6-3,TRBD1,NA,TRBJ2-1,TGTGCCAGCAGTTTGGGGACAGGGGGTTACAATGAGCAGTTCTTC,CASSLGTGGYNEQFF
TRBV29-1,TRBD1,many,TRBJ2-3,TGCAGCGTTGAAGGCCGGGACAGGGCTAGGGATACGCAGTATTTT,CSVEGRDRARDTQYF
TRBV11-2,TRBD1,many,TRBJ1-1,TGTGCCAGCAGCCGGACAGGAAAAACTGAAGCTTTCTTT,CASSRTGKTEAFF
TRBV20-1,TRBD2,few,TRBJ2-3,TGCAGTGCCCGGACTAGCGGGAGGCGGGCAGATACGCAGTATTTT,CSARTSGRRADTQYF
TRBV5-1,NA,few,TRBJ1-4,TGCGCCAGCAGCTTGGACGGGTTCAATGAAAAACTGTTTTTT,CASSLDGFNEKLFF
TRBV27,NA,NA,TRBJ2-1,TGTGCCAGCAGTCATCTACAGGGTAGCTCCTACAATGAGCAGTTCTTC,CASSHLQGSSYNEQFF
TRBV3-1,TRBD2,once,TRBJ2-5,TGTGCCAGCAGGATCGGACTAGCGGGGCAAGAGACCCAGTACTTC,CASRIGLAGQETQYF
TRBV29-1,NA,many,TRBJ1-5,TGCAGCGTTGACCGCACCTACCTTCTTCAGGGACTCCTGAGCAATCAGCCCCAGCATTTT,CSVDRTYLLQGLLSNQPQHF
TRBV6-2/TRBV6-3,TRBD1,NA,TRBJ2-1,TGTGCCAGCGGAAGACAGGGAGTGAATGAGCAGTTCTTC,CASGRQGVNEQFF
TRBV20-1,NA,few,TRBJ2-1,TGCAGTGCTAGGTCTGCAAGCTCCTACAATGAGCAGTTCTTC,CSARSASSYNEQFF
TRBV29-1,NA,few,TRBJ2-7,TGCAGCGTCTGGGGACAATCCAGTTACGAGCAGTACTTC,CSVWGQSSYEQYF
TRBV10-3,NA,few,TRBJ2-2,TGTGCCATCAGAGGGATCACCGGGGAGCTGTTTTTT,CAIRGITGELFF
TRBV5-5,NA,NA,TRBJ2-5,TGTGCCAGCAGCTATCAGGCTGGGGAGACCCAGTACTTC,CASSYQAGETQYF
TRBV7-8,NA,few,TRBJ2-7,TGTGCCAGCAGCCAACCGAGAGATGGAGGAACCTACGAGCAGTACTTC,CASSQPRDGGTYEQYF
TRBV7-3,NA,few,TRBJ2-6,TGTGCCAGCAGCAACCGGGACGGCCCCTCTGGGGCCAACGTCCTGACTTTC,CASSNRDGPSGANVLTF
TRBV4-2,TRBD2,few,TRBJ2-1,TGTGCCAGCAGCCAAGACGGTCTAGCGGGAGGGCCACTCGACAATGAGCAGTTCTTC,CASSQDGLAGGPLDNEQFF